What follows are 10 T cell receptor beta chains derived from one specimen sequenced in a study of cytotoxic CD8 clonotypes in ibrutinib-treated CLL. Assay: immunoSEQ multiplex PCR; the TCRdb copy retains only in-frame clones and omits some. The table lists some 300,000 clones, 80% of them singletons. The specimen was PBMCs, collected before ibrutinib treatment. These TCRs come from a human donor with chronic lymphocytic leukemia.

The chain couples TRBV27 to TRBJ2-2, with D hard to call. V was clipped by 0 bases and J by 5 bases, with 10 bases between them. Germline CDR1 MNHEY, CDR2 SMNVEV (reference sequence). This CDR3 is 15 amino acids long. The chain's CDR3 is CASSLSLIETGELFF. The CDR3 DNA follows: TGTGCCAGCAGTTTATCCCTTATAGAGACCGGGGAGCTGTTTTTT.

J is TRBJ2-1 and V is TRBV27; 12 bases match TRBD2. CDR3 length: 15 amino acids. J gave up 8 bases and V 2 bases, and 4 bases lay outside the gene matches. CDR1 is MNHEY, CDR2 SMNVEV, per germline (reference sequence). For the CDR3, the DNA is TGTGCCAGCAGTTTAAGGACTAGCGGGGTCTATGAGCAGTTCTTC. It specifies CASSLRTSGVYEQFF.

The V call is TRBV4-2, the J call TRBJ1-2, with a weak D call TRBD1 (6 bases). V lost 0 bases to trimming and J lost 1 base, with 9 bases between them. The germline V gene has CDR1 LGHNA and CDR2 YNFKEQ. This CDR3 contains 15 residues. The CDR3 sequence: CASSQDTGINYGYTF. Written as DNA, the CDR3 is TGTGCCAGCAGCCAAGATACAGGGATTAACTATGGCTACACCTTC.

This clone was detected once. The V and J genes are TRBV28 and TRBJ1-5; 9 bases line up with TRBD1. V shed 9 bases and J 0 bases; nucleotides not matched to a gene: 9. Germline CDR1 is MDHEN and CDR2 is SYDVKM. CDR3 length: 16 amino acids. Here the CDR3 reads CASTGGPGFSNQPQHF. In DNA form, the CDR3 reads TGTGCCAGTACAGGGGGCCCTGGTTTTAGCAATCAGCCCCAGCATTTT.

This chain joins TRBV5-5 and TRBJ1-1, with 8 bases identical to TRBD1. This CDR3 spans 16 amino acids. Germline loops: CDR1 SGHKS, CDR2 YYEKEE (reference sequence). With 2 bases clipped from V and 1 base from J, the junction kept 7 bases outside the gene matches. The CDR3 here is CASSLAGQGRNTEAFF. Written as DNA, the CDR3 is TGTGCCAGCAGCTTAGCCGGACAGGGCCGGAACACTGAAGCTTTCTTT.

This clone was recorded a few times. The chain joins TRBV18 to TRBJ1-2; 7 nucleotides line up with TRBD1. Germline-derived CDR1 and CDR2 are KGHSH and LQKENI. After removal of 2 bases from V and 5 bases from J, the junction contained 2 bases not matched to a gene. This CDR3 has 13 residues. CDR3 bases: TGTGCCAGCTCACCAGACAGGGCGTATGGCTACACCTTC. This encodes CASSPDRAYGYTF.

This clone was recorded a few times. This chain joins TRBV18 and TRBJ1-2; D remains ambiguous. Trimming removed 6 bases at V and 8 bases at J, with 16 bases between. The CDR3 is 13 amino acids. Germline CDR1 is KGHSH and CDR2 is LQKENI. CDR3 coding DNA: TGTGCCAGCTCCCCCCAGACCCGTTTGGGCTACACCTTC. Its translation is CASSPQTRLGYTF.

The rearrangement links TRBV7-9 to TRBJ1-2, with D perhaps matching TRBD1 (5 bases). There are 13 residues in the CDR3. V gave up 5 bases and J gave up 8 bases, with 15 bases separating them. Germline CDR1 is SEHNR and CDR2 is FQNEAQ (reference sequence). The CDR3 DNA sequence: TGTGCCAGCAGCCCCTCGGGGCAGGTCGGCTACACCTTC. This encodes CASSPSGQVGYTF.

This clone has just a few counts. The rearrangement links TRBV28 to TRBJ1-1; 7 nucleotides match TRBD1. Per germline, CDR1 MDHEN and CDR2 SYDVKM. The trim removed 5 bases at V and 2 bases at J, leaving 5 bases unmatched. The CDR3 is 14 amino acids. The CDR3 nucleotides read TGTGCCAGCAGTCCGGGACAGCAAAACACTGAAGCTTTCTTT. It is translated as CASSPGQQNTEAFF.

In its sample, this clone was seen a few times. This chain connects TRBV30 to TRBJ1-2; 7 nucleotides match TRBD1. CDR3 size: 13 residues. The V gene's germline CDR1 is GTSNPN and CDR2 SVGIG (reference sequence). After removal of 3 bases from V and 5 bases from J, the junction contained 6 bases not matched to a gene. The CDR3 DNA is TGTGCCTGGAGGCGGGAGGGGGCTTATGGCTACACCTTC. It specifies CAWRREGAYGYTF.